The source of this TCR beta chain is a study of T cells after yellow fever vaccination. Study findings and constraints: Boosting was followed by the reappearance of most primary-vaccination clones (about 97% CD4, 88% CD8).

The CDR3 is 16 amino acids. Each CDR3 protein gets one entry after TCRdb re-called the 5' RACE reads with MiXCR. In the table there are some 160,000 distinct CDR3 sequences, 5.5% to 7.5% of which are singletons. This clonotype has a count of ten or more. As yet, its antigen is unknown. The V and J genes are TRBV21-1 and TRBJ2-1; the table's D call, TRBD1, has no DNA check behind it. TRBV21-1 is a known pseudogene. The TCR sequence derives from a man between 18 and 35 years old who received the YFV17D yellow fever vaccine. The starting material was CD4+ T cells sorted from PBMCs, obtained more than 4 days after the first yellow fever vaccination. The CDR3 nucleotides read TGTGCCAGCCACCGTTATACAGGGGGACTCTACAATGAGCAGTTCTTC. Translation: CASHRYTGGLYNEQFF.